The rows below give T cell receptor beta chains drawn from one sample of a study of T cell changes during pregnancy in multiple sclerosis. Produced via immunoSEQ multiplex PCR; TCRdb's table is partial and in-frame only. The table shows tens of thousands of clones, with 90% to 95% occurring only once. Material: peripheral blood, obtained in the third trimester of pregnancy. These receptor sequences come from a female donor with multiple sclerosis, enrolled in a pregnancy study. Each CDR3 is given with its conserved first and last residue. A D gene is named only where the DNA matches it firmly. Expanded clones are given a class, and other clones once, few, many or no size at all.

v_gene	abundance	d_gene	j_gene	len	CDR3aa	CDR3nt
TRBV28	-	-	TRBJ2-2	14	CASGPGANTGELFF	TGTGCCAGCGGTCCGGGGGCGAACACCGGGGAGCTGTTTTTT
TRBV6-5	-	-	TRBJ1-3	14	CASTQSSSGNTIYF	TGTGCCAGCACCCAATCGAGCTCTGGAAACACCATATATTTT
TRBV2	-	-	TRBJ2-1	12	CASSTGYNEQFF	TGTGCCAGCAGTACGGGCTACAATGAGCAGTTCTTC
TRBV5-1	-	-	TRBJ2-3	14	CASSGGGPVDTQYF	TGCGCCAGCAGCGGCGGAGGGCCTGTCGATACGCAGTATTTT
TRBV4-2	-	TRBD1	TRBJ2-1	15	CASSPGQGTSDEQFF	TGTGCCAGCAGTCCCGGACAGGGGACGTCCGATGAGCAGTTCTTC
TRBV6-5	-	TRBD1	TRBJ1-2	15	CASSYSGGQGDGYTF	TGTGCCAGCAGTTACTCAGGGGGACAGGGGGATGGCTACACCTTC
TRBV7-9	-	-	TRBJ2-2	15	CASSLAGANTGELFF	TGTGCCAGCAGCTTAGCGGGAGCGAACACCGGGGAGCTGTTTTTT
TRBV6-1	-	-	TRBJ2-7	15	CASSEELAQNYEQYF	TGTGCCAGCAGTGAGGAGCTAGCTCAGAACTACGAGCAGTACTTC
TRBV28	-	-	TRBJ2-4	12	CASSFSVNIQYF	TGTGCCAGCAGTTTTAGCGTTAACATTCAGTACTTC
TRBV5-6	-	TRBD2	TRBJ2-7	17	CASSLYGLAGGDYEQYF	TGTGCCAGCAGCTTATATGGACTAGCGGGAGGGGACTACGAGCAGTACTTC
TRBV6-5	-	-	TRBJ2-7	16	CASSYKGGGSRQKQYF	TGTGCCAGCAGTTACAAGGGGGGAGGGAGTCGGCAAAAGCAGTACTTC
TRBV6-5	once	-	TRBJ1-1	13	CASSYFAGTEAFF	TGTGCCAGCAGTTATTTTGCAGGCACTGAAGCTTTCTTT
TRBV4-2	-	TRBD1	TRBJ1-4	19	CASSHPLGTAGAHNEKLFF	TGTGCCAGCAGCCACCCCTTGGGGACAGCCGGCGCACACAATGAAAAACTGTTTTTT
TRBV5-1	-	-	TRBJ1-5	14	CASSLDAGNQPQHF	TGCGCCAGCAGCTTGGATGCAGGGAATCAGCCCCAGCATTTT
TRBV4-3	once	TRBD2	TRBJ2-1	16	CASSQGTSGANNEQFF	TGCGCCAGCAGCCAAGGGACTAGCGGAGCCAACAATGAGCAGTTCTTC
TRBV19	-	TRBD2	TRBJ2-2	14	CASRTSPNAGELFF	TGTGCCAGTAGGACTAGCCCTAACGCCGGGGAGCTGTTTTTT
TRBV4-2	-	-	TRBJ2-7	14	CASSPPTGTYEQYF	TGTGCCAGCAGCCCCCCGACAGGAACCTACGAGCAGTACTTC
TRBV9	-	-	TRBJ1-2	15	CASSVADRVEYGYTF	TGTGCCAGCAGCGTAGCTGATAGAGTCGAGTATGGCTACACCTTC
TRBV7-7	-	-	TRBJ2-5	14	CASSSQGVGETQYF	TGTGCTAGCAGCTCTCAAGGGGTTGGGGAGACCCAGTACTTC
TRBV19	-	TRBD1	TRBJ2-1	16	CASRRSRTGVYNEQFF	TGTGCCTCTCGAAGATCGCGGACAGGGGTTTACAATGAGCAGTTCTTC
TRBV4-3	-	-	TRBJ2-7	18	CASSPPRQGGVGTYEQYF	TGCGCCAGCAGCCCACCCCGACAGGGCGGGGTCGGAACCTACGAGCAGTACTTC
TRBV9	-	TRBD2	TRBJ2-5	14	CASSVEGGRETQYF	TGTGCCAGCAGCGTAGAGGGAGGGAGGGAGACCCAGTACTTC
TRBV18	-	-	TRBJ2-2	14	CASSSGGTTGELFF	TGTGCCAGCTCATCCGGGGGTACCACCGGGGAGCTGTTTTTT
TRBV21-1	once	-	TRBJ2-7	15	CASSKASGGPYEQYF	TGTGCCAGCAGCAAAGCTAGCGGGGGCCCCTACGAGCAGTACTTC
TRBV30	-	-	TRBJ2-1	13	CAWSDQLGLEQFF	TGTGCCTGGAGTGACCAACTAGGGCTTGAGCAGTTCTTC
TRBV5-6	-	-	TRBJ1-1	16	CASSWGDRRANTEAFF	TGTGCCAGCAGCTGGGGGGACCGAAGAGCGAACACTGAAGCTTTCTTT
TRBV18	-	-	TRBJ2-5	15	CASSSPLDSQETQYF	TGTGCCAGCTCATCCCCCTTAGACAGCCAAGAGACCCAGTACTTC
TRBV10-3	-	TRBD2	TRBJ2-7	14	CAISDPGGSYEQYF	TGTGCCATCAGCGACCCGGGAGGCTCCTACGAGCAGTACTTC
TRBV9	-	-	TRBJ2-1	15	CASSPQQSKGNEQFF	TGTGCCAGCAGCCCCCAACAGAGCAAGGGGAATGAGCAGTTCTTC
TRBV11-2	-	-	TRBJ2-6	14	CASSPLSGANVLTF	TGTGCCAGCAGCCCCCTCTCTGGGGCCAACGTCCTGACTTTC
TRBV11-2	-	-	TRBJ2-7	15	CASSFGGEPTYEQYF	TGTGCCAGCAGCTTCGGGGGAGAACCCACCTACGAGCAGTACTTC
TRBV7-9	-	-	TRBJ1-1	12	CASSPPGTEAFF	TGTGCCAGCAGCCCCCCGGGCACTGAAGCTTTCTTT
TRBV6-4	-	-	TRBJ2-1	14	CASSEDSSYNEQFF	TGTGCCAGCAGTGAGGACAGCTCCTACAATGAGCAGTTCTTC
TRBV5-4	-	TRBD1	TRBJ1-1	15	CASSLGDRLNTEAFF	TGTGCCAGCAGCCTAGGGGACAGGCTGAACACTGAAGCTTTCTTT
TRBV18	-	TRBD1	TRBJ2-4	16	CASSPPEDRGRNIQYF	TGTGCCAGCTCACCTCCCGAGGACAGGGGGCGGAACATTCAGTACTTC
TRBV5-4	-	TRBD2	TRBJ2-4	14	CASSSWTSGNIQYF	TGTGCCAGCAGCTCCTGGACTAGCGGGAACATTCAGTACTTC
TRBV5-1	-	-	TRBJ2-7	15	CASSLGGELGYEQYF	TGCGCCAGCAGCTTGGGGGGGGAGTTGGGCTACGAGCAGTACTTC
TRBV7-9	-	TRBD2	TRBJ2-3	15	CASRMTSGRTDTQYF	TGTGCCAGCAGAATGACTAGCGGGAGGACAGATACGCAGTATTTT
TRBV14	once	-	TRBJ2-5	15	CASSLAPRGQETQYF	TGTGCCAGCAGCCTTGCCCCACGGGGTCAAGAGACCCAGTACTTC
TRBV11-2	-	TRBD2	TRBJ2-3	16	CASSPLTSARADTQYF	TGTGCCAGCAGCCCTCTTACTAGCGCAAGGGCAGATACGCAGTATTTT
TRBV16	-	TRBD1	TRBJ1-5	15	CASSLSGQGDQPQHF	TGTGCCAGCAGCCTGAGCGGACAGGGAGATCAGCCCCAGCATTTT
TRBV6-5	-	-	TRBJ2-2	15	CASSYDLANTGELFF	TGTGCCAGCAGTTATGATCTAGCGAACACCGGGGAGCTGTTTTTT
TRBV9	-	-	TRBJ2-2	15	CASSNWDSDTGELFF	TGTGCCAGCAGTAACTGGGACTCCGACACCGGGGAGCTGTTTTTT
TRBV19	-	TRBD2	TRBJ2-1	18	CASSSNGRALHEGNEQFF	TGTGCCAGTAGTAGTAACGGGAGGGCCCTTCACGAAGGGAATGAGCAGTTCTTC
TRBV28	-	-	TRBJ1-1	13	CASSLLMNTEAFF	TGTGCCAGCAGTTTGTTAATGAACACTGAAGCTTTCTTT
TRBV5-1	-	TRBD2	TRBJ2-1	15	CASSFGLAGEGGQFF	TGCGCCAGCAGCTTCGGACTAGCGGGAGAGGGGGGGCAGTTCTTC
TRBV14	-	-	TRBJ2-3	12	CASRALTDTQYF	TGTGCCAGCAGAGCTCTCACAGATACGCAGTATTTT
TRBV7-2	-	TRBD2	TRBJ2-1	15	CASSHFSGEYNEQFF	TGTGCCAGCAGCCATTTTAGCGGGGAATACAATGAGCAGTTCTTC
TRBV6-4	-	-	TRBJ1-1	13	CASRGSGETEAFF	TGTGCCAGCAGGGGGTCCGGGGAAACTGAAGCTTTCTTT